This T cell receptor (beta chain) was sequenced during a study of blood T cell repertoires in COVID-19. Study in general: COVID-19 samples, acute and convalescent, were from the United States, Italy and Spain. The cDNA or gDNA used as material had been derived from T cells, B-cell-depleted T cells, or PBMCs.

This CDR3 has 15 amino acids. Germline CDR1 and CDR2: SGDLS and YYNGEE. V lost 4 bases to trimming and J lost 0 bases; unmatched junction nucleotides: 4. The authors' processing: Reference gene primers were amplified, and this amplification served to estimate nucleated cell counts. The table came from immunoSEQ multiplex PCR; TCRdb's copy has only in-frame clones and leaves some out. For V, J and clone size, that table is used; D and trimming come from the DNA. The data contain tens of thousands of clones, about 81% of them singletons. The receptor comes from a woman of 80 years or more with acute or convalescent COVID-19. The V call is TRBV9, the J call TRBJ2-7; 10 positions agree with TRBD1. Sequencing was carried out using peripheral blood. The CDR3 spells CASSLGTGVSYEQYF. The CDR3 bases are TGTGCCAGCAGCCTCGGGACAGGGGTCTCCTACGAGCAGTACTTC.